These T cell receptor beta chains were read from a single sample in a study of shared clonotypes between healthy human individuals. Assay used: immunoSEQ multiplex PCR; TCRdb lists only in-frame clones, some missing. The table records some 1,900,000 clones, about 95% of them present only once. Sequenced: naive CD8+ T cells sorted from blood. All receptors derive from a man between 18 and 35 years old in good health. CDR3s include the opening cysteine and the closing phenylalanine or tryptophan. The D gene is left open where the match is weak. Clone size is shown for a subset of rows, as once, few, many or a class of expanded clone.

CDR3aa | CDR3nt | j_gene | len | v_gene | abundance | d_gene
CASRGTSGTGTPSGANVLTF | TGTGCCAGTAGGGGCACTTCCGGGACAGGGACCCCCTCTGGGGCCAACGTCCTGACTTTC | TRBJ2-6 | 20 | TRBV19 | - | TRBD1
CASSGGPWDSSSDTQYF | TGTGCCAGCAGTGGGGGCCCCTGGGACAGCTCAAGCGATACGCAGTATTTT | TRBJ2-3 | 17 | TRBV2 | - | TRBD1
CASSQDRDPGNTIYF | TGTGCCAGCAGCCAAGACAGGGATCCTGGAAACACCATATATTTT | TRBJ1-3 | 15 | TRBV6-1 | - | TRBD1
CASSRTGGQETQYF | TGTGCCAGCAGCCGGACAGGGGGCCAAGAGACCCAGTACTTC | TRBJ2-5 | 14 | TRBV7-9 | once | TRBD1
CASSESRQYSGNTIYF | TGTGCCAGCAGCGAATCCCGACAGTACTCTGGAAACACCATATATTTT | TRBJ1-3 | 16 | TRBV6-1 | - | -
CASSEGGSTDTQYF | TGTGCCAGCAGTGAGGGAGGGAGCACAGATACGCAGTATTTT | TRBJ2-3 | 14 | TRBV2 | - | TRBD2
CASSAEGHYNEQFF | TGTGCCAGCAGCGCTGAGGGGCATTACAATGAGCAGTTCTTC | TRBJ2-1 | 14 | TRBV9 | - | -
CASSFRGHPSYEQYF | TGTGCCAGCAGTTTTAGGGGCCACCCCTCCTACGAGCAGTACTTC | TRBJ2-7 | 15 | TRBV27 | once | -
CASSFGQTYEQYF | TGTGCCAGCAGCTTTGGCCAAACCTACGAGCAGTACTTC | TRBJ2-7 | 13 | TRBV11-2 | - | -
CASSEGTLYNEQFF | TGCGCCAGCAGTGAAGGTACTCTCTACAATGAGCAGTTCTTC | TRBJ2-1 | 14 | TRBV10-1 | - | -
CASRPGQSPSYEQYF | TGTGCCAGCAGACCTGGACAGTCTCCCAGCTACGAGCAGTACTTC | TRBJ2-7 | 15 | TRBV27 | - | -
CASSLSGRELFF | TGTGCCAGCAGTTTATCCGGGAGGGAGCTGTTTTTT | TRBJ2-2 | 12 | TRBV27 | - | -
CASSFGDTQYF | TGTGCCAGCAGCTTCGGAGATACGCAGTATTTT | TRBJ2-3 | 11 | TRBV7-9 | - | -
CASTPDGSPYGYTF | TGCGCCAGCACCCCGGACGGGAGCCCCTATGGCTACACCTTC | TRBJ1-2 | 14 | TRBV5-1 | - | -
CASSPALGTTYEQYF | TGTGCCAGCAGCCCTGCCCTGGGGACTACGTACGAGCAGTACTTC | TRBJ2-7 | 15 | TRBV7-6 | - | TRBD2
CASSLTSGGPYEQYF | TGTGCCAGCAGTTTAACTAGCGGAGGCCCCTACGAGCAGTACTTC | TRBJ2-7 | 15 | TRBV28 | - | TRBD2
CASSAGTSGVISYNEQFF | TGTGCCAGCAGCGCCGGGACTAGCGGAGTCATCTCCTACAATGAGCAGTTCTTC | TRBJ2-1 | 18 | TRBV9 | once | TRBD2
CASSEASGGAGTQYF | TGTGCCAGCAGTGAAGCTAGCGGGGGGGCTGGGACCCAGTACTTC | TRBJ2-5 | 15 | TRBV2 | - | TRBD2
CASSLSPNEQYF | TGTGCCAGCAGCTTAAGCCCGAACGAGCAGTACTTC | TRBJ2-7 | 12 | TRBV5-6 | - | -
CASSPGQGGYGYTF | TGTGCCAGCAGTCCGGGACAGGGGGGCTATGGCTACACCTTC | TRBJ1-2 | 14 | TRBV2 | - | TRBD1
CASSLAGASTDTQYF | TGTGCCAGCAGTCTAGCGGGGGCTAGCACAGATACGCAGTATTTT | TRBJ2-3 | 15 | TRBV7-8 | - | TRBD2
CSETALNTAYYNEQFF | TGCAGCGAAACCGCTCTGAACACGGCGTACTACAATGAGCAGTTCTTC | TRBJ2-1 | 16 | TRBV29-1 | once | -
CSAPGRGTQGEQFF | TGCAGCGCCCCCGGCCGCGGGACCCAGGGTGAGCAGTTCTTC | TRBJ2-1 | 14 | TRBV29-1 | - | -
CASSLEVGGLEKLFF | TGTGCCAGCAGCTTAGAGGTGGGGGGGCTGGAAAAACTGTTTTTT | TRBJ1-4 | 15 | TRBV7-9 | - | -
CASSFLPGQGFRETQYF | TGTGCCAGCAGCTTCCTCCCAGGACAGGGATTTAGGGAGACCCAGTACTTC | TRBJ2-5 | 17 | TRBV7-2 | - | TRBD1
CASSVGWGPSGNTIYF | TGTGCCAGCAGCGTAGGTTGGGGTCCCTCTGGAAACACCATATATTTT | TRBJ1-3 | 16 | TRBV9 | - | -
CASSWDLDYEQYF | TGTGCCAGCAGCTGGGATTTAGATTACGAGCAGTACTTC | TRBJ2-7 | 13 | TRBV5-6 | - | -
CAWSVRGGIHEQYF | TGTGCCTGGAGTGTACGTGGAGGCATCCACGAGCAGTACTTC | TRBJ2-7 | 14 | TRBV30 | - | -
CASSPSPGAGGLGGYTF | TGTGCCAGCAGTCCCTCCCCGGGGGCAGGGGGTTTAGGTGGCTACACCTTC | TRBJ1-2 | 17 | TRBV27 | - | TRBD1